This entry lists 12 T cell receptor beta chains sequenced from one sample in a study of CD8 T cells in ankylosing spondylitis. TCRdb processed the 5' RACE reads anew with MiXCR; each CDR3 protein has one entry. The data hold approximately 240,000 distinct CDR3 sequences, with 20% to 30% observed a single time. Sequenced input: blood, either unsorted or a sorted T cell fraction (not recorded which). All receptors come from a male donor with ankylosing spondylitis or in good health (not recorded which).

The chain is built from TRBV5-6 and TRBJ2-7; D tentatively reads TRBD1 or TRBD2 (5 bases each). This CDR3 contains 13 residues. Germline V gene lookup returns CDR1 SGHDT and CDR2 YYEEEE. The V gene lost 7 bases and the J gene lost 3 bases, with 14 bases spanning the gap. Written as DNA, the CDR3 is TGTGCCAGCGGCCCGGGGCCACTCTACGAGCAGTACTTC. As protein: CASGPGPLYEQYF.

V is TRBV29-1 and J is TRBJ2-7, with a weak D call TRBD2 (5 bases). CDR3 length: 13 residues. With 2 bases removed from V and 2 bases from J, the gap between germline ends came to 10 bases. Germline CDR1 is SQVTM and CDR2 is ANQGSEA. The CDR3 region is CSVELGNTYEQYF. CDR3 in DNA: TGCAGCGTTGAACTCGGGAACACCTACGAGCAGTACTTC.

The rearrangement links TRBV20-1 to TRBJ1-2; a weak D match, TRBD1 (5 bases). Germline-derived CDR1 and CDR2 are DFQATT and SNEGSKA (reference sequence). The CDR3 loop spans 14 amino acids. The V end was cut by 3 bases, the J end by 4 bases, with 15 bases between. The CDR3 nucleotides read TGCAGTGCTAGGGAGCGCGCGACAGCCTATGGCTACACCTTC. Amino acid sequence: CSARERATAYGYTF.

In DNA, the CDR3 is TGCAGCGTTGAAGGGGGGCAGGGGGTAAACGAGCAGTTCTTC. Its protein product is CSVEGGQGVNEQFF. The genes are TRBV29-1 and TRBJ2-1; 7 bases match TRBD1. This CDR3 contains 14 residues. With V trimmed by 1 base and J by 10 bases, 10 bases remained unmatched. Germline V gene sequence: CDR1 SQVTM, CDR2 ANQGSEA.

The chain employs TRBV4-1 and TRBJ2-5, with D maybe TRBD1 (6 bases). This CDR3 is 16 amino acids long. Between the trimmed V and J ends, which lost 1 base and 4 bases, there was a span of 16 bases. Per the germline V gene, CDR1 is MGHRA and CDR2 is YSYEKL. For the CDR3, the DNA is TGCGCCAGCAGCCAAGGCGGCAGGGGAGCCGGAGAGACCCAGTACTTC. Translation gives CASSQGGRGAGETQYF.

This chain connects TRBV20-1 to TRBJ2-3, with TRBD2 matching over 12 bases. The CDR3 consists of 15 residues. Per the germline V gene, CDR1 is DFQATT and CDR2 is SNEGSKA (reference sequence). The trim removed 5 bases at V and 3 bases at J, leaving 6 bases unmatched. CDR3 nucleotides: TGCAGTGCTGCTACTAGCGGGGGGTCTACAGATACGCAGTATTTT. Protein: CSAATSGGSTDTQYF.

This chain connects TRBV19 to TRBJ1-5; tentative D call: TRBD1 (6 bases). From germline, CDR1 is LNHDA and CDR2 SQIVND (reference sequence). V lost 4 bases and J lost 5, with 12 bases in between. The CDR3 runs 14 residues. The CDR3 region is CASSTGQSHQPQHF. CDR3 in DNA: TGTGCCAGTAGTACCGGACAGTCGCATCAGCCCCAGCATTTT.

This clonotype was seen ten or more times. The chain uses TRBV20-1 and TRBJ2-5; no clear D. Germline CDR1 is DFQATT and CDR2 is SNEGSKA (reference sequence). Trimming shortened V by 3 bases and J by 1 base, and 3 bases separated the two germline ends. This CDR3 is 11 amino acids long. The CDR3 spells CSARGQETQYF. The CDR3 coding sequence is TGCAGTGCTAGGGGCCAAGAGACCCAGTACTTC.

The sample holds many counts of this clonotype. The chain has TRBV9 and TRBJ2-5; 10 bases are a match to TRBD2. V shed 4 bases, J shed 6 bases, and the junction held 12 bases outside the gene matches. The germline gives CDR1 SGDLS, CDR2 YYNGEE. This CDR3 has 16 amino acids. CDR3 sequence reads: CASSPISGGAQKTQYF. In DNA form, the CDR3 reads TGTGCCAGCAGCCCAATCAGCGGGGGGGCCCAGAAGACCCAGTACTTC.

This clonotype was counted ten times or more. This chain connects TRBV30 to TRBJ1-1; possibly TRBD1 for D (5 bases). The germline gives CDR1 GTSNPN, CDR2 SVGIG (reference sequence). V lost 3 bases and J lost 6, with 8 bases in between. This CDR3 comprises 11 residues. Here the CDR3 reads CAWRWGAEAFF. CDR3 coding DNA: TGTGCCTGGAGATGGGGCGCTGAAGCTTTCTTT.

This clonotype appeared a few times. The rearrangement links TRBV3-1 to TRBJ2-5; D may correspond to TRBD1 or TRBD2 (5 bases each). In germline, CDR1 is LGHDT, CDR2 YNNKEL (reference sequence). Trimming stripped 0 bases from V and 4 bases from J, with 9 bases between. The CDR3 extends over 14 amino acids. CDR3 residues: CASSQEGDGETQYF. DNA of the CDR3: TGTGCCAGCAGCCAAGAAGGGGACGGAGAGACCCAGTACTTC.

This chain links TRBV20-1 with TRBJ1-5; 7 bases map to TRBD1. With V trimmed by 4 bases and J by 4 bases, 7 bases remained unmatched. The CDR3 has 14 residues. CDR1 is DFQATT, CDR2 SNEGSKA, per germline (reference sequence). CDR3 sequence reads: CSAKGQHLNQPQHF. CDR3 in DNA: TGCAGTGCTAAGGGACAGCACCTAAATCAGCCCCAGCATTTT.